The rows below give T cell receptor beta chains drawn from one sample of a study of T cells in Graves' hyperthyroidism and ophthalmopathy. TCRdb itself ran the multiplex PCR reads through MiXCR, one entry per CDR3 protein. The sample has roughly 520,000 distinct CDR3 sequences; roughly a quarter are singletons. Sequences were obtained from blood. The receptor set was obtained from a woman in her twenties or thirties with Graves' ophthalmopathy. Both conserved end residues are part of each CDR3. D genes are given only for firm matches. Size is omitted from some rows. Given values are once, few, many or a class for expanded clones.

TRBV5-1	many	.	TRBJ1-2	CASSTAQGTIYGYTF	TGCGCCAGCAGCACCGCACAGGGAACTATCTATGGCTACACCTTC
TRBV9	.	TRBD2	TRBJ2-5	CASSVGPGLAGGGETQYF	TGTGCCAGCAGCGTAGGACCCGGACTAGCGGGAGGAGGAGAGACCCAGTACTTC
TRBV4-1	many	TRBD2	TRBJ2-7	CASRARGGTYEQYF	TGCGCCAGCCGAGCGCGGGGGGGGACTTACGAGCAGTACTTC
TRBV5-1	few	TRBD1	TRBJ2-2	CASSGNRGATTGELFF	TGCGCCAGCAGCGGAAACAGGGGCGCTACCACCGGGGAGCTGTTTTTT
TRBV11-2	many	.	TRBJ2-7	CASSPWEDTYEQYF	TGTGCCAGCAGCCCTTGGGAAGACACCTACGAGCAGTACTTC
TRBV15	many	.	TRBJ1-5	CATSLGRTYNQPQHF	TGTGCCACCAGCTTGGGACGGACGTACAATCAGCCCCAGCATTTT
TRBV29-1	many	.	TRBJ1-1	CSVVWGTEAFF	TGCAGCGTTGTCTGGGGGACTGAAGCTTTCTTT
TRBV2	.	.	TRBJ1-1	CASRETQSMNTEAFF	TGTGCCAGCAGGGAAACTCAGTCAATGAACACTGAAGCTTTCTTT
TRBV12-3/TRBV12-4	.	TRBD1	TRBJ2-5	CASSSPAGTGGETQYF	TGTGCCAGCAGTTCACCCGCCGGGACAGGGGGCGAGACCCAGTACTTC
TRBV6-5	.	.	TRBJ1-1	CASSYSRGGTGTEAFF	TGTGCCAGCAGTTACTCCCGTGGAGGGACGGGGACTGAAGCTTTCTTT
TRBV15	many	.	TRBJ1-1	CATSREASLEAFF	TGTGCCACCAGCAGAGAGGCCAGCCTTGAAGCTTTCTTT
TRBV5-1	few	.	TRBJ2-7	CASSWGPTESYEQYF	TGCGCCAGCAGCTGGGGCCCCACAGAGTCCTACGAGCAGTACTTC
TRBV9	many	TRBD1	TRBJ1-5	CASSPGTGSLNQPQHF	TGTGCCAGCAGCCCCGGGACAGGGTCTCTCAATCAGCCCCAGCATTTT
TRBV12-5	.	.	TRBJ1-5	CASGTTLGTTNQPQHF	TGTGCTAGTGGTACCACCCTCGGGACAACCAATCAGCCCCAGCATTTT